This T cell receptor beta chain was recovered during a study of blood T cell repertoires in COVID-19. Whole-study context: PBMCs, B-cell-depleted T cells, or T cells provided the cDNA or gDNA that made up the material.

This CDR3 is 17 amino acids long. In the original analysis: The assay estimated nucleated cells by amplifying reference gene primers. Measured with immunoSEQ multiplex PCR; TCRdb has only the in-frame clones, and not every one. The DNA was the basis for D and trimming; V, J and clone size are from that table. The sample has 150,000 to 200,000 clones, 90% seen once. The specimen was peripheral blood. The V call is TRBV21-1, the J call TRBJ2-1; TRBD1 is the table's D call and was not checked against the DNA. TRBV21-1 is a documented pseudogene. This sequence was found in a man aged 50 to 59 with acute or convalescent COVID-19. CDR3 sequence: CASSKAHEGADVTEQFF. The CDR3 DNA follows: TGTGCCAGCAGCAAAGCCCACGAGGGGGCGGACGTAACCGAGCAGTTCTTC.